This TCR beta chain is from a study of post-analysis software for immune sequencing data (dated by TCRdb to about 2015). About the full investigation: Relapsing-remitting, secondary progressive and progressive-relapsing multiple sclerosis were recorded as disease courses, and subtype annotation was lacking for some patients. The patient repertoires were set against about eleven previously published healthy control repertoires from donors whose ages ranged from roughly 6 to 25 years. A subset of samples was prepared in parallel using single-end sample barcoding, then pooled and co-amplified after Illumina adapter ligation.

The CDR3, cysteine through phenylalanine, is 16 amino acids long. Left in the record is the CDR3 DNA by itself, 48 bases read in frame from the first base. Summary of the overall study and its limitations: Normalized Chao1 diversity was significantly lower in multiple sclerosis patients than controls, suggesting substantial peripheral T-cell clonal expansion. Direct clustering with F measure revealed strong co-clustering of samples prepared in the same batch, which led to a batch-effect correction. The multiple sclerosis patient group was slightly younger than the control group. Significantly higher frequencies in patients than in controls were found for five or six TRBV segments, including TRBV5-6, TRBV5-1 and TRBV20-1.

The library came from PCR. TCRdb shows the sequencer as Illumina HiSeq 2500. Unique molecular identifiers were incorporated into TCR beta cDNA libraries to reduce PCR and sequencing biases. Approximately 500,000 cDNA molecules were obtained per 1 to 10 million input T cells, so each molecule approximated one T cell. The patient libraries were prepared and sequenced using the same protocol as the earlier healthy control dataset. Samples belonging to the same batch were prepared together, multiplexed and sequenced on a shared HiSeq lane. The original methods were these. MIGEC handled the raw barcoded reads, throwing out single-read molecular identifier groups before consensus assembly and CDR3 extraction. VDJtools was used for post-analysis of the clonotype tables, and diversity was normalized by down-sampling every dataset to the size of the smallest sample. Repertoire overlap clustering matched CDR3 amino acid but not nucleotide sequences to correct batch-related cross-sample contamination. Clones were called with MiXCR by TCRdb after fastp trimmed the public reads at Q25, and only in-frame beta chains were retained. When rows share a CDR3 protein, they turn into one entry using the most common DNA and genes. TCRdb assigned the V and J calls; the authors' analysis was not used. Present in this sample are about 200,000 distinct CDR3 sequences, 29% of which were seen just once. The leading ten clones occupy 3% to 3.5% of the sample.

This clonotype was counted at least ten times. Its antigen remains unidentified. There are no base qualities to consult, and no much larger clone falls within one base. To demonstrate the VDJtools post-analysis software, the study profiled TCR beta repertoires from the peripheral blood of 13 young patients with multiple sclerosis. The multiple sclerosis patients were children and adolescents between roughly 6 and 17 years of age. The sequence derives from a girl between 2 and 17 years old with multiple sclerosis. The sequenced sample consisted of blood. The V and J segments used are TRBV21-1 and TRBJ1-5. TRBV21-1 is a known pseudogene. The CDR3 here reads CASFPEGPAAGQPQHF. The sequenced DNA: TGTGCCAGCTTCCCAGAGGGCCCCGCGGCAGGTCAGCCCCAGCATTTT.